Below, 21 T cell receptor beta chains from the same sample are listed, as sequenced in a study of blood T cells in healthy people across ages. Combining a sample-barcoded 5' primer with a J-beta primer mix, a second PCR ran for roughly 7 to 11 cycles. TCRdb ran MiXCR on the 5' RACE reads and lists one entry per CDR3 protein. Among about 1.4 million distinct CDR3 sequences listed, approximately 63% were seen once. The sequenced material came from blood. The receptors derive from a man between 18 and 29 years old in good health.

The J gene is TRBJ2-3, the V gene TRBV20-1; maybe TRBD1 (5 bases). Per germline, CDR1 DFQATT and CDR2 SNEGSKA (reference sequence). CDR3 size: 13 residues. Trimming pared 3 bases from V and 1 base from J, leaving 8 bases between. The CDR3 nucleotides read TGCAGTGCTAGCGGCAGGGGCACAGATACGCAGTATTTT. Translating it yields CSASGRGTDTQYF.

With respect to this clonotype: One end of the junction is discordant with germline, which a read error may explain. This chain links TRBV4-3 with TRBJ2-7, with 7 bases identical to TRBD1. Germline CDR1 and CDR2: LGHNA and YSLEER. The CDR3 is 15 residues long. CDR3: CANSHAGDSSYEQYF. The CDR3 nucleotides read TGCGCCAACAGCCACGCCGGGGACAGCTCCTACGAGCAGTACTTC.

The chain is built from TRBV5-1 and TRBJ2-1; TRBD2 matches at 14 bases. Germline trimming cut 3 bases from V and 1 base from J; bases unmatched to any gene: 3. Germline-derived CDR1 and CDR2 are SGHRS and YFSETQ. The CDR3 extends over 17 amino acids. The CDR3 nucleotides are TGCGCCAGCAGCTCGGGACTAGCGGGAGCATCCTACAATGAGCAGTTCTTC. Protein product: CASSSGLAGASYNEQFF.

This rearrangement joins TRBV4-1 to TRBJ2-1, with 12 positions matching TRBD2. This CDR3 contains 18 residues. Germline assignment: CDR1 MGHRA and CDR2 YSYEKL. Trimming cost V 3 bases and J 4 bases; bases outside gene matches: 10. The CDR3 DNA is TGCGCCAGCAGCCAGCTAGCACTAGCGGGGGGCCATTACAATGAGCAGTTCTTC. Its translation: CASSQLALAGGHYNEQFF.

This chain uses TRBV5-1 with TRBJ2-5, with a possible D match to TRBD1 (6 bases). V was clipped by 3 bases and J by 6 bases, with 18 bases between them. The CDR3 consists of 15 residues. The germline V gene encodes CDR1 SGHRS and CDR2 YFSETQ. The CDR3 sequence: CASSSRTGNEQTQYF. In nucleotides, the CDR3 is TGCGCCAGCAGCTCTCGTACAGGGAACGAACAGACCCAGTACTTC.

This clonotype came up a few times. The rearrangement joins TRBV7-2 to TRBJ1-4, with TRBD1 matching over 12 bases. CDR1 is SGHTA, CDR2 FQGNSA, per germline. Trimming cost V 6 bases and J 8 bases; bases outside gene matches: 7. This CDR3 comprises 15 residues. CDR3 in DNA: TGTGCCAGCAGTTTGGTGGGGACAGGGGGCGAAAAACTGTTTTTT. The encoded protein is CASSLVGTGGEKLFF.

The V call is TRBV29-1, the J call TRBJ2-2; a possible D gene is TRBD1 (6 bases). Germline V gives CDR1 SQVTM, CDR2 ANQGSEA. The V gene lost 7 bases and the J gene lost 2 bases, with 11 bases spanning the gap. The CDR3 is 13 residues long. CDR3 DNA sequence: TGCAGCGCCCCCGGGACAAACACCGGGGAGCTGTTTTTT. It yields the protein CSAPGTNTGELFF.

The CDR3 nucleotides read TGTGCCAGCAGCTTCGAGACAGGGAGATCCTACAATGAGCAGTTCTTC. Its protein product is CASSFETGRSYNEQFF. The chain carries TRBV12-3 or TRBV12-4 and TRBJ2-1; 7 nucleotides agree with TRBD1. V was clipped by 6 bases and J by 1 base; unmatched bases: 9. CDR3 size: 16 residues.

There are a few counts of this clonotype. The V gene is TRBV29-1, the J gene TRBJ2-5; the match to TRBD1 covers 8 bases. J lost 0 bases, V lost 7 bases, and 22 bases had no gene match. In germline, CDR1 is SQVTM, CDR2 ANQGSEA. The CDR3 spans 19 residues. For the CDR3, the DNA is TGCAGCGCCTCCGGGACAGGACCCGCGGGGCTTAGGTACCAAGAGACCCAGTACTTC. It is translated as CSASGTGPAGLRYQETQYF.

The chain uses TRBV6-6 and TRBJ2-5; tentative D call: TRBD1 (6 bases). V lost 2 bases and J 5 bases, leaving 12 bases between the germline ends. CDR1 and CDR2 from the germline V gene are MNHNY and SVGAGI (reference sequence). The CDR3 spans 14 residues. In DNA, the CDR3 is TGTGCCAGCAGTTACAACAGGGTAGGGGAGACCCAGTACTTC. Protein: CASSYNRVGETQYF.

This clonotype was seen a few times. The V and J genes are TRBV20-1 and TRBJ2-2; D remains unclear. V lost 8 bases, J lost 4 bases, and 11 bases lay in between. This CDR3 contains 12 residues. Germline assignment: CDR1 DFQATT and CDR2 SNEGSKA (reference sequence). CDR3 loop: CSTYRGTGELFF. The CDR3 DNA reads TGCAGTACTTACAGAGGCACCGGGGAGCTGTTTTTT.

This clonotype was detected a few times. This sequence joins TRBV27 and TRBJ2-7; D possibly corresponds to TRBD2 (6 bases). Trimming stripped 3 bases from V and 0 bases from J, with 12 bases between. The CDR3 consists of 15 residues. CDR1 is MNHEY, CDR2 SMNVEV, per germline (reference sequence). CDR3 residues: CASSFSGGPSYEQYF. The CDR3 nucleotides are TGTGCCAGCAGTTTTAGCGGAGGCCCCTCCTACGAGCAGTACTTC.

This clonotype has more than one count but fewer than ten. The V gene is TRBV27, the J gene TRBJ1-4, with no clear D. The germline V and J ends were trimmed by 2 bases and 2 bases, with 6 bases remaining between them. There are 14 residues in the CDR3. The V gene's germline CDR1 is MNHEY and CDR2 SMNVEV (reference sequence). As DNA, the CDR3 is TGTGCCAGCAGTTTAGGTCTGACTAATGAAAAACTGTTTTTT. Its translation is CASSLGLTNEKLFF.

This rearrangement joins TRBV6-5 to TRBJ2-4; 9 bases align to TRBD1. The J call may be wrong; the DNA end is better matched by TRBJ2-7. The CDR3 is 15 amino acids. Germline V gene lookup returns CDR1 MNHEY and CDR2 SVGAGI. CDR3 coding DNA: TGTGCCAGCAGTTACTTGGGGACAGGGACCTACGAGCAGTACTTC. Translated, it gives CASSYLGTGTYEQYF.

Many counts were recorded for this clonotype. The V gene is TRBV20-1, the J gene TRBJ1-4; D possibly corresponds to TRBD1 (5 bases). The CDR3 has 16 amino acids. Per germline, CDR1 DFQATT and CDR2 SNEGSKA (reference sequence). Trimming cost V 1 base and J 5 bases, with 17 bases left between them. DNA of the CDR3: TGCAGTGCTAGAGCTTCCGGATTCGGGGCAAATGAAAAACTGTTTTTT. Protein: CSARASGFGANEKLFF.

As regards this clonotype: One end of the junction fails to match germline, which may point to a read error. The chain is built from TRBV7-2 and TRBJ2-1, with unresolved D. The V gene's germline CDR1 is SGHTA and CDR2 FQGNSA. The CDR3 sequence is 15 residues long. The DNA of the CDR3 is TGTTCCAGCAGCCCCGAGGCCCACAGCAACAATGAGCAGTTCTTC. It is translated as CSSSPEAHSNNEQFF.

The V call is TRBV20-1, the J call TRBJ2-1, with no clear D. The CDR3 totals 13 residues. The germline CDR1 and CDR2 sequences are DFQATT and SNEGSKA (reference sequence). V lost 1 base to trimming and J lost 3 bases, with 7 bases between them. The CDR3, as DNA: TGCAGTGCTAGAGCTCTTAACTACAATGAGCAGTTCTTC. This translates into CSARALNYNEQFF.

DNA of the CDR3: TGCGCCAGCAGCTTGACACTCGGACGGTCGAGCACAGATACGCAGTATTTT. Its translation is CASSLTLGRSSTDTQYF. The J gene is TRBJ2-3, the V gene TRBV5-1, with no clear D. Germline values: CDR1 SGHRS, CDR2 YFSETQ. Trimming pared 1 base from V and 0 bases from J, leaving 15 bases between. The CDR3 consists of 17 residues.

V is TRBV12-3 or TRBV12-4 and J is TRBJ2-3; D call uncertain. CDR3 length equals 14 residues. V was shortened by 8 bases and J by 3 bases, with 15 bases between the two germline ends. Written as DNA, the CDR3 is TGTGCCAGCGGGCAAGGCTCCCAGACAGATACGCAGTATTTT. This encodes CASGQGSQTDTQYF.

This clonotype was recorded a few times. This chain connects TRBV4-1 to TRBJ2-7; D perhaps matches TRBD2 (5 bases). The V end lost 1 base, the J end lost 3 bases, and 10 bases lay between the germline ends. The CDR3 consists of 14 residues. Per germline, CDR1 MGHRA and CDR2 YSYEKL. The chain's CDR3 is CASSQVGGFYEQYF. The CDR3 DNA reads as TGCGCCAGCAGCCAAGTAGGAGGATTCTACGAGCAGTACTTC.

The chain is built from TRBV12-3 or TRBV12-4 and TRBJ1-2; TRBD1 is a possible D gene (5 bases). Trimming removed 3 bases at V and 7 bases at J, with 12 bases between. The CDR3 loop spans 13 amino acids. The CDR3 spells CASSFPGPGGYTF. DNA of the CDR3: TGTGCCAGCAGTTTCCCAGGGCCGGGTGGCTACACCTTC.